This is a list of T cell receptor beta chains from one sample in a study of radiotherapy plus CTLA-4 blockade in lung cancer. Sequencing was performed with immunoSEQ multiplex PCR; in TCRdb, only in-frame clones are kept and a portion is missing. The sample carries around 82,000 clones, more than 60% recorded once. The material was peripheral blood, obtained from a patient treated with radiotherapy plus ipilimumab. These receptors were obtained from a human donor with non-small cell lung cancer whose response to radiotherapy plus ipilimumab could not be evaluated. Some clones in this sample may be carry-over from other donors' samples. Both conserved end residues are part of each CDR3. The D gene is left open where the match is weak. Rows may omit the clone size; those that give it use once, few, many or a size class.

NA TRBD2 TRBJ2-1 TRBV4-1 CASSQGWTSGGYNEQFF TGCGCCAGCAGCCAGGGTTGGACTAGCGGGGGGTACAATGAGCAGTTCTTC
NA TRBD2 TRBJ2-1 TRBV7-6 CASSLVSGGANEQFF TGTGCCAGCAGCTTAGTTAGCGGGGGGGCTAATGAGCAGTTCTTC
NA NA TRBJ1-3 TRBV4-1 CASSQSSRVISGNTIYF TGCGCCAGCAGCCAAAGTTCACGAGTTATCTCTGGAAACACCATATATTTT
NA NA TRBJ1-2 TRBV7-6 CASSPFLSGYGYTF TGTGCCAGCAGCCCCTTTTTGAGCGGGTATGGCTACACCTTC
few NA TRBJ1-3 TRBV19 CASSGGRGEVVRNTIYF TGTGCCAGTAGTGGGGGCCGGGGGGAAGTCGTTCGAAACACCATATATTTT
NA NA TRBJ1-1 TRBV19 CASSSVLNTEAFF TGTGCCAGTAGTTCAGTATTGAACACTGAAGCTTTCTTT
NA NA TRBJ2-7 TRBV4-1 CASSHWAGVAYEQYF TGCGCCAGCAGCCATTGGGCAGGGGTTGCCTACGAGCAGTACTTC
NA TRBD1 TRBJ1-4 TRBV19 CASSTPRGQGREKLFF TGTGCCAGTAGTACCCCGCGGGGACAGGGAAGGGAAAAACTGTTTTTT
NA NA TRBJ1-6 TRBV5-1 CASSGEQLNSPLHF TGCGCCAGCAGTGGCGAACAGCTTAATTCACCCCTCCACTTT
NA NA TRBJ1-2 TRBV6-5 CASSFLQGNYGYTF TGTGCCAGCAGTTTTCTCCAGGGGAACTATGGCTACACCTTC
NA NA TRBJ1-1 TRBV4-1 CASSLGAEAFF TGCGCCAGCAGCCTCGGAGCTGAAGCTTTCTTT
once TRBD2 TRBJ2-3 TRBV13 CASSPKYGLAGGLGTDTQYF TGTGCCAGCAGCCCTAAATATGGACTAGCGGGGGGGCTCGGCACAGATACGCAGTATTTT
NA NA TRBJ1-1 TRBV7-2 CASSLAQRIEAFF TGTGCCAGCAGCTTAGCTCAGAGGATTGAAGCTTTCTTT
many NA TRBJ2-4 TRBV5-1 CASSAPGLLAKNIQYF TGCGCCAGCAGCGCCCCAGGGCTTCTAGCCAAAAACATTCAGTACTTC
few NA TRBJ2-2 TRBV27 CASSLNWGEKAGELFF TGTGCCAGCAGTTTAAACTGGGGAGAGAAGGCCGGGGAGCTGTTTTTT
few NA TRBJ1-1 TRBV7-3 CASTLGGGDTEAFF TGTGCCAGCACCCTTGGGGGAGGGGACACTGAAGCTTTCTTT
NA TRBD2 TRBJ2-7 TRBV6-6 CASRVAGEGEQYF TGTGCCAGCAGGGTAGCGGGGGAAGGCGAGCAGTACTTC
NA TRBD1 TRBJ1-2 TRBV6-1 CASSEVVGQGGYGYTF TGTGCCAGCAGTGAAGTAGTGGGACAGGGAGGCTATGGCTACACCTTC
NA TRBD1 TRBJ1-3 TRBV5-1 CASSLEAGGLNTIYF TGCGCCAGCAGCTTGGAGGCAGGGGGCTTGAACACCATATATTTT
NA TRBD1 TRBJ2-1 TRBV9 CASSIGQASYNEQFF TGTGCCAGCAGCATCGGACAGGCCTCCTACAATGAGCAGTTCTTC
NA TRBD1 TRBJ1-1 TRBV10-3 CAISEGQGLVDEAFF TGTGCCATCAGCGAGGGACAGGGTTTAGTGGATGAAGCTTTCTTT
NA NA TRBJ2-1 TRBV7-9 CASSLGVGGYNEQFF TGTGCCAGCAGCTTAGGCGTCGGGGGCTACAATGAGCAGTTCTTC
NA TRBD2 TRBJ2-1 TRBV11-2 CASSSSPGTSRDEQFF TGTGCCAGCAGCTCATCGCCCGGGACTAGTCGTGATGAGCAGTTCTTC